Many counts were recorded for the clone carrying this T cell receptor beta chain. Regions amplified from RNA transcripts were the TCR beta CDR3 regions. During a first-round RT-PCR of the TCR CDR3, the HTBI primer set was used. TCRdb re-called the multiplex PCR reads with MiXCR, one entry per CDR3 protein. The sample carries under 400,000 distinct CDR3 sequences, 15% to 20% recorded once. The CDR3 runs to 17 residues. Germline values: CDR1 MNHEY, CDR2 SVGAGI. The V gene end was trimmed by 0 bases and the J gene end by 9 bases; junction bases not matched to a gene: 12. These data belong to a study of T cells in Graves' hyperthyroidism and ophthalmopathy.

This clonotype originated in a woman in her thirties or forties with Graves' ophthalmopathy. This chain links TRBV6-5 with TRBJ2-2, with 8 bases lining up with TRBD2. The sequenced sample consisted of blood. CDR3 in DNA: TGTGCCAGCAGTTACTCGGTAATAGCGGGACCGGCCCGGGAGCTGTTTTTT. Translation: CASSYSVIAGPARELFF.